This T cell receptor beta chain was recovered during a study of CD8+CD57+ T cells in acquired aplastic anemia. According to the study, genomic DNA was the template for TCR beta VDJ and CDR3 profiling. TCRdb re-analysed the reads in MiXCR, keeping a single row per CDR3 protein. The table lists some 200,000 distinct CDR3 sequences, around 32% of them singletons. The CDR3 has 15 residues. V lost 8 bases and J lost 5, with 19 bases in between. The germline gives CDR1 SGHVS, CDR2 FQNEAQ. The rearrangement joins TRBV7-8 to TRBJ1-3; tentatively, D is TRBD1 (6 bases). Sequencing used sorted CD4+, CD8+, or CD8+CD57+ T cells (not recorded which) from PBMCs. The source is a human donor in good health, serving as a control. The CDR3 nucleotides are TGTGCCAGCTCACGGCCTGCACAGGGAAGAAACACCATATATTTT. Translation: CASSRPAQGRNTIYF.